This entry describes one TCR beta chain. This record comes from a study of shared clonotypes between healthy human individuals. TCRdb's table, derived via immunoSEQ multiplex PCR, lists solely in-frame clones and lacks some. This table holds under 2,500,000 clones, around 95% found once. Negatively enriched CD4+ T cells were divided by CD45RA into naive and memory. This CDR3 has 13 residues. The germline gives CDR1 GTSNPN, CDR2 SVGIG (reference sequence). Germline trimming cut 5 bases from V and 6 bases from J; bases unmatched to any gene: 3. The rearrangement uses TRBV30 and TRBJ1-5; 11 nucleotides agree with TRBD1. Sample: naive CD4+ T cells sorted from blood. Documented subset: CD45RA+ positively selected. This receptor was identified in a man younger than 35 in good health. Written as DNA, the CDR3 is TGTGCCTGGGGACAGGGGGCCGGTCAGCCCCAGCATTTT. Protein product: CAWGQGAGQPQHF.